The source of this TCR beta chain is a study of identifying expanded T cells in peripheral blood. Study results and caveats: Over about two and four weeks, about 16 and 20 clones changed, versus roughly 1.1 between replicates. Clone count variance between roughly two-week samples rose with total template count.

The method was immunoSEQ multiplex PCR; TCRdb's version includes in-frame clones alone and lacks a portion of them. The sample carries tens of thousands of clones, around four fifths recorded once. Deletions cut 6 bases from V and 0 bases from J, with 15 bases between. The germline CDR1 and CDR2 sequences are KGHSH and LQKENI. This CDR3 is 16 amino acids long. Healthy donors had no documented immune events, such as infections, while sampled. Notes on this clone: Its antigen remains unknown.

Sequencing input: blood. The V gene is TRBV18, the J gene TRBJ2-1, with a weak D call TRBD2 (5 bases). The sequence was obtained from a person aged 18 to 75 in good health. The DNA for the CDR3 is TGTGCCAGCTCCCTCCGGGCCCGGGGCTCCTACAATGAGCAGTTCTTC. Its protein product is CASSLRARGSYNEQFF. Full variable domain (missing parts from reference TRBV18 and TRBJ2-1): NAGVMQNPRHLVRRRGQEARLRCSPMKGHSHVYWYRQLPEEGLKFMVYLQKENIIDESGMPKERFSAEFPKEGPSILRIQQVVRGDSAAYFCASSLRARGSYNEQFFGPGTRLTVL.